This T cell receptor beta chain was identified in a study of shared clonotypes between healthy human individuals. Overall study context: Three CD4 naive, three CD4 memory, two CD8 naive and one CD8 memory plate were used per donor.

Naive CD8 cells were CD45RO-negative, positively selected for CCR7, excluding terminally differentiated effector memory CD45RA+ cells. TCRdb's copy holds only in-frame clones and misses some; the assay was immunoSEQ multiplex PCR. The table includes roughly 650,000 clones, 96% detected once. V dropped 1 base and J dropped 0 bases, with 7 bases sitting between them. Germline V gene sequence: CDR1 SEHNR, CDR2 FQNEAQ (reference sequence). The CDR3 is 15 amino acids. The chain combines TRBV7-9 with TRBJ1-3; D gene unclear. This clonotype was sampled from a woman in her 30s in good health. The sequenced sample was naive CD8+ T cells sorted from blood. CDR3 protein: CASSLEVRSGNTIYF. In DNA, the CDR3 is TGTGCCAGCAGCTTAGAGGTGCGCTCTGGAAACACCATATATTTT.